The present T cell receptor beta chain was sequenced within a study of vaccination and CD4 T cells after COVID-19. Study overall: Post-diagnosis, post-COVID samples were collected after a median approximately 92 days, ranging 35 to 161.

From germline, CDR1 is DFQATT and CDR2 SNEGSKA (reference sequence). This CDR3 is 16 amino acids long. In regard to this clonotype: The antigen remains unidentified. One end of the junction varies from germline; a read error may be responsible.

Cultured CD4+ T cells had their DNA profiled by the Oncomine TCR Beta short-read assay. Genomic DNA was isolated from CD4+ T cells that had been cultured. One entry per CDR3 protein results from TCRdb running MiXCR on the PCR reads. The table lists 10,000 to 13,000 distinct CDR3 sequences, under 60% of them singletons. Study conclusions and caveats: Post-vaccination, and not before, a median approximately 89% of reactive clones appeared in convalescent patients.

The treatment here: roughly 10-day PBMC culture with coronavirus spike peptide pools or control peptides (ViraFEST assay). The sequence came from a human donor who had recovered from COVID-19. The chain is built from TRBV20-1 and TRBJ1-5; D gene unclear. The sequencing sample was made of CD4+ T cells from blood, cultured in vitro. In nucleotides, the CDR3 is TGCGGTGCTGGAGAGAGAGGGATACTCAGCAATCAGCCCCAGCATTTT. Encoded protein: CGAGERGILSNQPQHF.